The 7 T cell receptor beta chains given below trace back to one sample, sequenced in a study of tumor-infiltrating lymphocytes in localized non-small cell lung cancer. Libraries were prepared by immunoSEQ multiplex PCR; TCRdb keeps only in-frame clonotypes and omits some of them. The repertoire holds more than 15,000 clones, with about four fifths as singletons. Sequencing was carried out using lung tumor tissue. Receptors originate from a human donor with non-small cell lung cancer.

This rearrangement joins TRBV6-6 to TRBJ2-7, with TRBD2 matching 9 bases. Germline CDR1 and CDR2: MNHNY and SVGAGI (reference sequence). There are 14 residues in the CDR3. The junction had 5 bases not matched to a gene; V was cut back by 5 bases and J by 3 bases. CDR3 in DNA: TGTGCCAGCAGTACGGGGACTAGCTTCTACGAGCAGTACTTC. This translates into CASSTGTSFYEQYF.

The chain links TRBV27 to TRBJ2-7; 7 bases map to TRBD2. The CDR3 loop spans 13 amino acids. The V segment lost 6 bases and the J segment 3 bases; nucleotides outside the gene matches: 5. CDR1 and CDR2 (germline): MNHEY, SMNVEV (reference sequence). The CDR3 loop reads CASRASGVYEQYF. In DNA form, the CDR3 reads TGTGCCAGCAGGGCCAGCGGGGTCTACGAGCAGTACTTC.

V usage is TRBV19 and J usage is TRBJ2-7; 10 bases agree with TRBD2. The CDR3 runs 15 residues. The V and J ends lost 3 bases and 2 bases, in that order; junction bases with no gene match: 4. The germline V gene encodes CDR1 LNHDA and CDR2 SQIVND (reference sequence). The CDR3 is CASSIRLAGTYEQYF. The CDR3 DNA reads TGTGCCAGTAGTATTCGACTAGCGGGTACCTACGAGCAGTACTTC.

This chain joins TRBV5-1 and TRBJ2-1; 13 bases fit TRBD2. The junction had 10 bases not matched to a gene; V was cut back by 4 bases and J by 3 bases. Germline assignment: CDR1 SGHRS and CDR2 YFSETQ. CDR3 length: 18 residues. The CDR3 reads CASSATSGRFTIYNEQFF. CDR3 in DNA: TGCGCCAGCAGCGCGACTAGCGGGAGGTTCACAATCTACAATGAGCAGTTCTTC.

This chain uses TRBV11-2 with TRBJ2-3; TRBD2 aligns across 9 bases. CDR3 length equals 15 residues. In germline, CDR1 is SGHAT, CDR2 FQNNGV. After removal of 5 bases from V and 0 bases from J, the junction contained 3 bases not matched to a gene. In DNA form, the CDR3 reads TGTGCCAGCAGCGTGACTAGCGGAAGCACAGATACGCAGTATTTT. As protein: CASSVTSGSTDTQYF.

This clone came up a few times. The chain employs TRBV5-6 and TRBJ1-1; weak D call: TRBD1 (5 bases). The CDR3 is 13 amino acids. Germline CDR1 and CDR2: SGHDT and YYEEEE. V was pared by 3 bases and J by 4 bases, with 10 bases between. The CDR3 DNA is TGTGCCAGCAGCTCACGGGGGTCCACTGAAGCTTTCTTT. Amino acid sequence: CASSSRGSTEAFF.

The sample holds one count of this clone. CDR3 in DNA: TGTGCCAGCAGTTTATTGGGGGCAGGTGGTGGCTACACCTTC. The encoded protein is CASSLLGAGGGYTF. The chain links TRBV27 to TRBJ1-2; D perhaps matches TRBD1 (6 bases). The V gene's germline CDR1 is MNHEY and CDR2 SMNVEV (reference sequence). V lost 1 base to trimming and J lost 7 bases, with 13 bases between them. The CDR3 covers 14 residues.